The sequence of this TCR beta chain was determined in a study of cytomegalovirus exposure and HLA in healthy donors. CDR3 length: 14 amino acids. Germline CDR1 and CDR2: LNHDA and SQIVND (reference sequence). V shed 2 bases and J shed 9 bases, with 14 bases lying between them. PCR amplification relied on 60 Vbeta primers (plus 13 Jbeta primers). The repertoire was sequenced with immunoSEQ multiplex PCR; TCRdb's copy has only in-frame clones and lacks some. The sample has around 89,000 clones, approximately 81% seen once. The chain has TRBV19 and TRBJ2-1; maybe TRBD1 (6 bases). Sequenced input: PBMCs. This TCR came from a girl aged 2-10 years in good health and CMV-seropositive. CDR3 loop: CASSIQGNGGEQFF. Here the CDR3 DNA reads TGTGCCAGTAGTATACAGGGGAACGGTGGTGAGCAGTTCTTC. Full variable domain (rest looked up from reference TRBV19 and TRBJ2-1): DGGITQSPKYLFRKEGQNVTLSCEQNLNHDAMYWYRQDPGQGLRLIYYSQIVNDFQKGDIAEGYSVSREKKESFPLTVTSAQKNPTAFYLCASSIQGNGGEQFFGPGTRLTVL.